The clone carrying this T cell receptor (beta chain) has only a few counts. Authors' processing steps: Researchers built a distant-metastasis classifier for papillary thyroid cancer that drew on CDR3 differences across clinicopathological groups. With MiXCR, TCRdb called clones anew from the PCR reads. TCRdb, not the original authors, processed these V and J calls. The sample records over 15,000 clones, about a third being singletons. None of the patients had undergone any treatment ahead of thyroid surgery. Trimming shortened V by 7 bases and J by 3 bases, and 10 bases separated the two germline ends. The CDR3 is made up of 12 amino acids. CDR1 is DFQATT, CDR2 SNEGSKA, per germline (reference sequence). This sample was taken from a study of metastatic and nonmetastatic thyroid tumors. Background on the study: Repertoire comparison spanned blood and tumor or nodule tissue of malignant and benign thyroid patients.

This chain connects TRBV20-1 to TRBJ1-5; no definite D call. Input material: tumor tissue. This receptor was taken from a female donor with papillary thyroid cancer or a benign thyroid nodule (not recorded which). Some clones in this sample may be carry-over from other donors' samples. The CDR3 here is CSVGEHNQPQHF. The CDR3 nucleotides read TGCAGTGTCGGAGAGCACAATCAGCCCCAGCATTTT.